The 17 T cell receptor beta chains listed next were all sequenced from one sample in a study of early T cells in non-severe SARS-CoV-2 infection. TCRdb re-derived calls from the 5' RACE reads in MiXCR, one entry per CDR3 protein. Here the sample spans about 63,000 distinct CDR3 sequences, 13% being singletons. The sequenced sample was whole blood. The receptor source for this set is an adult who was a healthcare worker with PCR-confirmed SARS-CoV-2 infection or an uninfected control (not recorded which).

This clonotype was counted only a few times. This sequence joins TRBV4-3 and TRBJ2-3; D ambiguous. The CDR3 is 14 amino acids. From germline, CDR1 is LGHNA and CDR2 YSLEER. The ends were cut back, 5 bases at V and 0 bases at J, with 9 bases in the middle. The CDR3 protein is CASSNDGSTDTQYF. In DNA form, the CDR3 reads TGCGCCAGCAGCAACGACGGGAGCACAGATACGCAGTATTTT.

The sample holds one count of this clonotype. The V gene is TRBV12-3 or TRBV12-4, the J gene TRBJ2-4; a possible D gene is TRBD1 (6 bases). V was cut by 4 bases and J by 8 bases, with 12 bases left in between. The CDR3 has 13 amino acids. This CDR3 reads CASSYRERDIQYF. CDR3 bases: TGTGCCAGCAGTTACAGGGAAAGGGACATTCAGTACTTC.

This clonotype was recorded at least ten times. The rearrangement joins TRBV6-5 to TRBJ2-2; TRBD1 aligns across 9 bases. The CDR3 is made up of 14 amino acids. Per the germline V gene, CDR1 is MNHEY and CDR2 is SVGAGI. J gave up 4 bases and V 6 bases, and 3 bases lay outside the gene matches. CDR3 loop: CASRDRGGTGELFF. Written as DNA, the CDR3 is TGTGCCAGCAGGGACAGGGGTGGCACCGGGGAGCTGTTTTTT.

This clonotype was recorded many times. The chain has TRBV4-1 and TRBJ1-2, with D possibly TRBD1 on 5 matching bases. The CDR3 extends over 16 amino acids. Germline CDR1 reads MGHRA; CDR2 reads YSYEKL. V lost 3 bases to trimming and J lost 8 bases, with 22 bases between them. CDR3 DNA sequence: TGCGCCAGCAGCCAGCTCGGGGCGCGGCAGGGTGAAGGCTACACCTTC. This gives the protein CASSQLGARQGEGYTF.

This clonotype occurred many times. V usage is TRBV5-4 and J usage is TRBJ2-1, with 7 nucleotides matching TRBD2. J was trimmed by 2 bases and V by 4 bases; bases with no gene match: 6. Germline CDR1 and CDR2: SGHNT and YYREEE (reference sequence). The CDR3 has 15 residues. The DNA for the CDR3 is TGTGCCAGCAGCCCTGAGACTAGCACCTACAATGAGCAGTTCTTC. Encoded protein: CASSPETSTYNEQFF.

At least ten counts were recorded for this clonotype. The rearrangement uses TRBV28 and TRBJ2-5; 12 bases match TRBD2. This CDR3 comprises 15 residues. V lost 4 bases and J lost 5; bases outside the gene matches: 5. The germline V gene has CDR1 MDHEN and CDR2 SYDVKM. CDR3 sequence reads: CASSSLAGGVETQYF. In DNA form, the CDR3 reads TGTGCCAGCAGTTCCCTAGCGGGGGGGGTCGAGACCCAGTACTTC.

This clonotype was counted only a few times. The chain links TRBV25-1 to TRBJ2-7; D possibly matches TRBD1 or TRBD2 (5 bases each). Germline-derived CDR1 and CDR2 are MGHDK and SYGVNS. The CDR3 sequence is 15 residues long. Trimming took 5 bases from V and 0 from J, leaving 14 bases between them. CDR3 amino acids: CASSKRGRSSYEQYF. The CDR3 DNA follows: TGTGCCAGCAGTAAGAGGGGACGGAGCTCCTACGAGCAGTACTTC.

With regard to this clonotype: A read error may be the cause here, since a much bigger clone is one base away. This chain connects TRBV11-3 to TRBJ2-3; TRBD2 agrees at 7 bases. Looked up from germline, CDR1 is SGHNT and CDR2 is YENEEA. This CDR3 spans 16 amino acids. CDR3 nucleotides: TGTGTCAGCAGCCTTTCTCGCGGGGGACTAACAGATACGCAGTATTTT. This gives the protein CVSSLSRGGLTDTQYF.

This clonotype was counted between two and nine times. The V call is TRBV3-1, the J call TRBJ2-5; 11 bases agree with TRBD2. Germline assignment: CDR1 LGHDT and CDR2 YNNKEL (reference sequence). The ends lost 1 base at V and 5 bases at J; junction bases unmatched: 9. This CDR3 region has 17 residues. CDR3 in amino acids: CASSQAFGGLAAETQYF. The CDR3 region has the DNA TGTGCCAGCAGCCAAGCATTTGGGGGACTAGCGGCGGAGACCCAGTACTTC.

This clonotype was seen ten or more times. The V call is TRBV20-1, the J call TRBJ2-4; possibly TRBD2 for D (6 bases). CDR3 length: 14 amino acids. Trimming shortened V by 4 bases and J by 4 bases, and 14 bases separated the two germline ends. Germline CDR1 and CDR2: DFQATT and SNEGSKA (reference sequence). The CDR3 DNA reads as TGCAGTGCTATAATGGGCGGGAATAAAAACATTCAGTACTTC. This translates into CSAIMGGNKNIQYF.

This clonotype was picked up many times. The rearrangement uses TRBV9 and TRBJ2-1; no reliable D call. The CDR3 extends over 14 amino acids. The germline CDR1 and CDR2 sequences are SGDLS and YYNGEE. Between the trimmed V and J ends, which lost 3 bases and 0 bases, there was a span of 7 bases. In nucleotides, the CDR3 is TGTGCCAGCAGCGCGATACGCTCCTACAATGAGCAGTTCTTC. It yields the protein CASSAIRSYNEQFF.

The chain recombines TRBV6-2 or TRBV6-3 with TRBJ2-7, with no clear D. CDR1 is MNHEY, CDR2 SVGEGT, per germline. V lost 3 bases and J 5 bases, leaving 8 bases between the germline ends. This CDR3 spans 12 amino acids. The CDR3 region has the DNA TGTGCCAGCAGTTATGGGGTTCACGAGCAGTACTTC. It specifies CASSYGVHEQYF.

This clonotype was counted at least ten times. This chain connects TRBV5-1 to TRBJ2-2; D remains ambiguous. Germline CDR1 reads SGHRS; CDR2 reads YFSETQ. Trimming pared 0 bases from V and 1 base from J, leaving 4 bases between. This CDR3 comprises 14 residues. The CDR3: CASSLGQNTGELFF. CDR3 bases: TGCGCCAGCAGCTTGGGACAGAACACCGGGGAGCTGTTTTTT. Together with reference TRBV5-1 and TRBJ2-2, the CDR3 gives the full variable domain: KAGVTQTPRYLIKTRGQQVTLSCSPISGHRSVSWYQQTPGQGLQFLFEYFSETQRNKGNFPGRFSGRQFSNSRSEMNVSTLELGDSALYLCASSLGQNTGELFFGEGSRLTVL.

There are many counts of this clonotype. This rearrangement joins TRBV11-2 to TRBJ1-4; D uncertain. The CDR3 loop spans 15 amino acids. From germline, CDR1 is SGHAT and CDR2 FQNNGV. V was shortened by 5 bases and J by 2 bases, with 12 bases between the two germline ends. CDR3 sequence: CASSKDRATNEKLFF. In DNA form, the CDR3 reads TGTGCCAGCAGCAAAGACCGAGCTACTAATGAAAAACTGTTTTTT.

Many counts were recorded for this clonotype. The chain uses TRBV5-1 and TRBJ1-1; D call uncertain. V lost 2 bases to trimming and J lost 3 bases, with 8 bases between them. CDR3 length: 13 amino acids. Germline V gene lookup returns CDR1 SGHRS and CDR2 YFSETQ. CDR3 in DNA: TGCGCCAGCAGCTTTGACGGGGACACTGAAGCTTTCTTT. Its translation is CASSFDGDTEAFF. Complete variable domain (other parts from reference TRBV5-1 and TRBJ1-1): KAGVTQTPRYLIKTRGQQVTLSCSPISGHRSVSWYQQTPGQGLQFLFEYFSETQRNKGNFPGRFSGRQFSNSRSEMNVSTLELGDSALYLCASSFDGDTEAFFGQGTRLTVV.

This clonotype was detected many times. Here the CDR3 DNA reads TGTGCCAGCCGCCTGAAGCCGAGCCCCGCTCTACCTAGAGGCACTGAAGCTTTCTTT. This gives the protein CASRLKPSPALPRGTEAFF. This sequence joins TRBV7-9 and TRBJ1-1; no firm D call. Germline lookup yields CDR1 SEHNR and CDR2 FQNEAQ (reference sequence). V was trimmed by 8 bases and J by 4 bases, leaving 32 bases between them. The length of the CDR3 is 19 residues.

In its sample, this clonotype was seen many times. This rearrangement joins TRBV7-8 to TRBJ2-7; 9 bases align to TRBD1. CDR3 length: 16 amino acids. J was trimmed by 2 bases and V by 1 base; bases with no gene match: 6. Germline CDR1 is SGHVS and CDR2 is FQNEAQ. The CDR3 nucleotides read TGTGCCAGCAGCTTAGAGGCCGGGACAGGGACCTACGAGCAGTACTTC. Protein: CASSLEAGTGTYEQYF. The whole variable domain, filled in from reference TRBV7-8 and TRBJ2-7, reads GAGVSQSPRYKVAKRGQDVALRCDPISGHVSLFWYQQALGQGPEFLTYFQNEAQLDKSGLPSDRFFAERPEGSVSTLKIQRTQQEDSAVYLCASSLEAGTGTYEQYFGPGTRLTVT.